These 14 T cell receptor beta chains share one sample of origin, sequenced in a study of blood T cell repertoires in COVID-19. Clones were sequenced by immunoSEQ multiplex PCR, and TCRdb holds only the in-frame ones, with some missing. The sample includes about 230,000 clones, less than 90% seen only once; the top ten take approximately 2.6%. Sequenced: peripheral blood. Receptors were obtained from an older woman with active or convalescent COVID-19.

The CDR3 protein is CASSRNSGDYTF. In DNA, the CDR3 is TGTGCCAGCAGCCGGAATTCGGGAGACTACACCTTC. This chain links TRBV7-8 with TRBJ1-2, with no clear D. Trimming stripped 5 bases from V and 10 bases from J, with 14 bases between. The CDR3 consists of 12 residues. From germline, CDR1 is SGHVS and CDR2 FQNEAQ.

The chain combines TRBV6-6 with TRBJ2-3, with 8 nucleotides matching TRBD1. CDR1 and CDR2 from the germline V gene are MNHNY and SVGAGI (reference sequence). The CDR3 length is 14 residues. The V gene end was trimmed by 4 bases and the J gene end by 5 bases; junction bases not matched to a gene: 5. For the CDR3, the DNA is TGTGCCAGCAGTTCGACAGGACAGGGAGATACGCAGTATTTT. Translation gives CASSSTGQGDTQYF.

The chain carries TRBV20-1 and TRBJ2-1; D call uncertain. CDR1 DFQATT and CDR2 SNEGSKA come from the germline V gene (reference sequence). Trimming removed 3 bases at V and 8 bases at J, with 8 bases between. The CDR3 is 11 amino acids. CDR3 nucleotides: TGCAGTGCTAGGTACTTCGATGAGCAGTTCTTC. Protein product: CSARYFDEQFF.

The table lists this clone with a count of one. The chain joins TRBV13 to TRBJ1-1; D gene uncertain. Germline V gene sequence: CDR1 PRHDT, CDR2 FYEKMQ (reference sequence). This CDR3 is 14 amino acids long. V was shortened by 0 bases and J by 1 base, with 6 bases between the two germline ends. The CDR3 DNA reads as TGTGCCAGCAGCTTAGGGGGCGCGAACACTGAAGCTTTCTTT. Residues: CASSLGGANTEAFF.

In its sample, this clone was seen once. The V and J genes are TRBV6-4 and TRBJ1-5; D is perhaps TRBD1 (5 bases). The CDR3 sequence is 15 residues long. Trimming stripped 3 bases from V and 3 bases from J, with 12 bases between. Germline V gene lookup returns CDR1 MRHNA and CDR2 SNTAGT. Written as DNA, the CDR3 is TGTGCCAGCAGTGAATGGGGGGGAAACAATCAGCCCCAGCATTTT. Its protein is CASSEWGGNNQPQHF.

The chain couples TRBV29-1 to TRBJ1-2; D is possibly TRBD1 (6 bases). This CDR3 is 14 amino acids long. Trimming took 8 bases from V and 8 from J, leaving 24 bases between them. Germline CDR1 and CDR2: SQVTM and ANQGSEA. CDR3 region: CSSARDTSDGGYTF. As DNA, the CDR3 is TGCAGCTCGGCGAGGGACACCAGTGACGGAGGCTACACCTTC.

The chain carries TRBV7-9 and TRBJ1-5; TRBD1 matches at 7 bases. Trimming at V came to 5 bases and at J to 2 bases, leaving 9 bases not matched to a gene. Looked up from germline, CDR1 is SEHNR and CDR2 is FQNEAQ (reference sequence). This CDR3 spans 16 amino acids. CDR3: CASSTAGGLGNQPQHF. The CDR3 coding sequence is TGTGCCAGCAGCACCGCAGGGGGTTTGGGCAATCAGCCCCAGCATTTT.

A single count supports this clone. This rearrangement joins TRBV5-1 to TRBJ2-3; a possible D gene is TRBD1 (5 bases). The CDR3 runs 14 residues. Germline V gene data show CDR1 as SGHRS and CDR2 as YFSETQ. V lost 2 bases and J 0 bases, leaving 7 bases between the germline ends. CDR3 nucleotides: TGCGCCAGCAGCTTTGACAGAAGCACAGATACGCAGTATTTT. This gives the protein CASSFDRSTDTQYF.

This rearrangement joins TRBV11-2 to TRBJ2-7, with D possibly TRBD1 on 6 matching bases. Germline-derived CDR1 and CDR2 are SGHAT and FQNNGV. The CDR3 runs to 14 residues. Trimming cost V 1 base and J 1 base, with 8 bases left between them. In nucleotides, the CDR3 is TGTGCCAGCAGCTTAGCCGGGACATCCTACGAGCAGTACTTC. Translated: CASSLAGTSYEQYF.

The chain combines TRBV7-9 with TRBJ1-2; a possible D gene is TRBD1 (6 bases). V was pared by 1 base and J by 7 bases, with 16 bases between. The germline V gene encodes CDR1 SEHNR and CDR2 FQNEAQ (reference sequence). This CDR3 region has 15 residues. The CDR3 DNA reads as TGTGCCAGCAGCTTAGTGATTCAGTCGACAGGTGGCTACACCTTC. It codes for CASSLVIQSTGGYTF.

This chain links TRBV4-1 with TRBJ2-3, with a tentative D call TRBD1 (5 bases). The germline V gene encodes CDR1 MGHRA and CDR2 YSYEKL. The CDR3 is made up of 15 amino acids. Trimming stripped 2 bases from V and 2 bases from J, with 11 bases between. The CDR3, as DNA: TGCGCCAGCAGCCAACGATCAGGGAACACAGATACGCAGTATTTT. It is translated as CASSQRSGNTDTQYF.

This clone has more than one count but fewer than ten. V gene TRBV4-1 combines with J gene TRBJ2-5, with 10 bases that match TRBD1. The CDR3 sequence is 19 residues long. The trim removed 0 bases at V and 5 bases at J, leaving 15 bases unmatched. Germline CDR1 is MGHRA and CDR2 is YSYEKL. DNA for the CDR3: TGCGCCAGCAGCCAAGATCCCCACTCCGGGACAGGGGAGGGTGAGACCCAGTACTTC. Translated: CASSQDPHSGTGEGETQYF.

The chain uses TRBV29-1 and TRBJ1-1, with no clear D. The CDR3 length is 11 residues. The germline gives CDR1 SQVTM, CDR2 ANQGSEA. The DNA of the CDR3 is TGCAGTGGCTCGACCGGGACTGAAGCTTTCTTT. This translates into CSGSTGTEAFF.

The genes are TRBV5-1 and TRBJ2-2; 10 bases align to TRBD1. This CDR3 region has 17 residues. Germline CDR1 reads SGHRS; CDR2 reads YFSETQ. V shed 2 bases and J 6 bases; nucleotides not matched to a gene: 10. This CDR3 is CASSFIRDRGSAGELFF. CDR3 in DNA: TGCGCCAGCAGCTTCATCCGGGACAGGGGATCGGCCGGGGAGCTGTTTTTT.